Each of the 32 T cell receptor beta chains below was sequenced from the same sample in a study of tumor-infiltrating lymphocytes in primary liver carcinoma. Co-extracted RNA and DNA came from roughly 20-30 mg of unsorted bulk tissue. Priming with a constant-region primer yielded TCR beta cDNA from about 450 ng total RNA. Researchers made the TCR beta libraries by running three nested multiplex PCR rounds with slightly modified ARM-PCR. TRBV1-TRBV30 forward primers paired with a C-beta reverse primer were used in the first two PCR rounds, which ran roughly 10 cycles each. One entry per CDR3 protein, called by TCRdb with MiXCR from the multiplex PCR reads. The sample yields tens of thousands of distinct CDR3 sequences, 75% seen once. Sequenced input: tumor-adjacent normal liver tissue. The receptors stem from a young woman with primary liver carcinoma and hepatitis B virus infection.

The genes are TRBV7-9 and TRBJ2-1, with D possibly TRBD1 on 7 matching bases. The CDR3 sequence is 14 residues long. Germline lookup yields CDR1 SEHNR and CDR2 FQNEAQ (reference sequence). V was cut by 7 bases and J by 16 bases, with 26 bases left in between. The CDR3 DNA is TGTGCCAGCAACCCCAGGGGGGAGACTTGGGAGGCATTCTTC. This translates into CASNPRGETWEAFF.

As regards this clonotype: The junction shows a germline mismatch at one end, possibly a read error. DNA of the CDR3: TGCGACAGCAGTCAAGAAGAGAGGGCCGTGACCCAATACTTC. Its translation: CDSSQEERAVTQYF. The rearrangement links TRBV4-1 to TRBJ2-5; TRBD2 is a possible D gene (5 bases). This CDR3 has 14 amino acids. Germline loops: CDR1 MGHRA, CDR2 YSYEKL.

This clonotype has at least ten counts. The chain couples TRBV28 to TRBJ2-5; 12 bases are a match to TRBD2. From germline, CDR1 is MDHEN and CDR2 SYDVKM. The CDR3 has 15 residues. V lost 6 bases and J lost 1; bases outside the gene matches: 3. The CDR3 coding sequence is TGTGCCAGCAGAGAGACTAGCGGGGGCCAAGAGACCCAGTACTTC. It specifies CASRETSGGQETQYF.

The chain is built from TRBV18 and TRBJ2-7; D perhaps matches TRBD1 (5 bases). CDR1 is KGHSH, CDR2 LQKENI, per germline. Trimming removed 6 bases at V and 5 bases at J, with 14 bases between. The CDR3 runs to 13 residues. The CDR3: CASSGRGSHEQYF. Here the CDR3 DNA reads TGTGCCAGCTCGGGAAGGGGATCCCACGAGCAGTACTTC.

The genes are TRBV7-9 and TRBJ2-3; the match to TRBD2 covers 11 bases. The CDR3 covers 17 residues. Germline CDR1 and CDR2: SEHNR and FQNEAQ (reference sequence). Germline trimming cut 3 bases from V and 3 bases from J; bases unmatched to any gene: 8. The CDR3 region has the DNA TGTGCCAGCAGCTTGGGGACTAGCGGTAGTATAACAGATACGCAGTATTTT. Protein sequence: CASSLGTSGSITDTQYF.

The V gene is TRBV4-1, the J gene TRBJ1-2; D is unclear. This CDR3 has 14 residues. Looked up from germline, CDR1 is MGHRA and CDR2 is YSYEKL. V was trimmed by 4 bases and J by 5 bases, leaving 14 bases between them. The CDR3 sequence: CASSPSATCYGYTF. CDR3 DNA: TGCGCCAGCAGCCCTTCTGCGACCTGTTATGGCTACACCTTC.

Concerning this clonotype: Since a much larger clone is just one base distant, this may be a read error. The chain couples TRBV7-9 to TRBJ2-3, with D uncertain. The length of the CDR3 is 15 residues. Germline-derived CDR1 and CDR2 are SEHNR and FQNEAQ (reference sequence). Trimming took 5 bases from V and 4 from J, leaving 16 bases between them. The CDR3 DNA reads as TGTGCCAGCAGCCGTAATATCGATTTCTCAGATACGCAGTATTTT. The encoded protein is CASSRNIDFSDTQYF.

CDR3 residues: CASSYQYTNAQYF. The CDR3 DNA is TGTGCCAGCAGTTATCAGTATACAAATGCGCAGTATTTT. The rearrangement links TRBV12-3 or TRBV12-4 to TRBJ2-3; unclear D gene. V shed 4 bases and J shed 10 bases, with 15 bases lying between them. The CDR3 spans 13 residues.

There are a few counts of this clonotype. The chain has TRBV7-9 and TRBJ1-3; perhaps TRBD1 as D (5 bases). Germline loops: CDR1 SEHNR, CDR2 FQNEAQ (reference sequence). V dropped 0 bases and J dropped 0 bases, with 18 bases sitting between them. This CDR3 contains 19 residues. The CDR3 here is CASSLARGTELPSGNTIYF. CDR3 coding DNA: TGTGCCAGCAGCTTAGCCCGGGGCACAGAACTACCCTCTGGAAACACCATATATTTT.

This clonotype was detected many times. V gene TRBV6-5 combines with J gene TRBJ2-1; 7 bases line up with TRBD2. Looked up from germline, CDR1 is MNHEY and CDR2 is SVGAGI. The CDR3 extends over 14 amino acids. J lost 6 bases, V lost 6 bases, and 8 bases had no gene match. CDR3 protein: CASSPGLTVNEQFF. The CDR3 DNA is TGTGCCAGCAGCCCGGGACTAACCGTCAATGAGCAGTTCTTC.

On this clonotype: A much larger clone lies one base from this, so it may be a read error. This chain joins TRBV4-2 and TRBJ1-1, with D uncertain. This CDR3 is 13 amino acids long. From germline, CDR1 is LGHNA and CDR2 YNFKEQ. CDR3: CVSSLGRNTEAFF. The CDR3 DNA is TGTGTCAGCAGCCTAGGACGGAACACTGAAGCTTTCTTT.

This chain links TRBV6-5 with TRBJ2-6, with 10 positions matching TRBD1. CDR1 MNHEY and CDR2 SVGAGI come from the germline V gene. V shed 10 bases and J 3 bases; nucleotides not matched to a gene: 12. The CDR3 is 17 residues long. CDR3 amino acids: CANRMGQGTSGANVLTF. DNA of the CDR3: TGTGCCAACAGGATGGGACAGGGGACAAGTGGGGCCAACGTCCTGACTTTC.

The chain is built from TRBV28 and TRBJ2-4; D gene unclear. CDR1 is MDHEN, CDR2 SYDVKM, per germline. The CDR3 sequence is 14 residues long. Deletions cut 7 bases from V and 1 base from J, with 11 bases between. The CDR3 loop is CASNSIPAKNIQYF. DNA for the CDR3: TGTGCCAGCAATTCGATTCCGGCCAAAAACATTCAGTACTTC.

V gene TRBV6-6 combines with J gene TRBJ2-3; D is possibly TRBD2 (6 bases). Germline V gene sequence: CDR1 MNHNY, CDR2 SVGAGI (reference sequence). This CDR3 is 17 amino acids long. V was shortened by 1 base and J by 6 bases, with 20 bases between the two germline ends. CDR3 bases: TGTGCCAGCAGTTACTTTTTTGGCAGCGGGTCCACGGATACGCAGTATTTT. Encoded protein: CASSYFFGSGSTDTQYF.

In the case of this clonotype: One end of the junction is discordant with germline, which a read error may explain. The V call is TRBV11-2, the J call TRBJ1-1; 7 nucleotides line up with TRBD1. CDR3 size: 11 residues. Germline CDR1 is SGHAT and CDR2 is FQNNGV. The CDR3 region has the DNA TGTGCCCGTAGCCCCGGGACAGAAGTTTTCTTT. Protein product: CARSPGTEVFF.

As for this clonotype: Germline and junction disagree at one end, which may indicate a read error. V usage is TRBV4-2 and J usage is TRBJ2-7; tentative D call: TRBD2 (6 bases). The CDR3 loop spans 16 amino acids. Germline CDR1 and CDR2: LGHNA and YNFKEQ. The CDR3 sequence: CSSSQDGGLHLYDQYF. DNA for the CDR3: TGTTCCAGCAGCCAAGACGGGGGACTCCATCTCTACGATCAGTACTTC.

Notes on this clonotype: The junction departs from the called germline gene at one end, perhaps through a read error. The DNA for the CDR3 is TGTACCAGCACCCCAGCAGGGGAAGCGTACAATGAGCAGTTCTTC. Protein sequence: CTSTPAGEAYNEQFF. This sequence joins TRBV6-5 and TRBJ2-1; perhaps TRBD1 as D (6 bases). Germline V gives CDR1 MNHEY, CDR2 SVGAGI. The CDR3 has 15 residues.

J is TRBJ2-7 and V is TRBV7-9, with 7 bases lining up with TRBD2. CDR3 length equals 14 residues. Germline-derived CDR1 and CDR2 are SEHNR and FQNEAQ (reference sequence). V lost 11 bases, J lost 0 bases, and 10 bases stayed unmatched. CDR3 in DNA: TGTGCCGTCAGCTCGGGAGGTCTCTCCTACGAGCAGTACTTC. It is translated as CAVSSGGLSYEQYF. Full variable domain (missing parts from reference TRBV7-9 and TRBJ2-7): DTGVSQNPRHKITKRGQNVTFRCDPISEHNRLYWYRQTLGQGPEFLTYFQNEAQLEKSRLLSDRFSAERPKGSFSTLEIQRTEQGDSAMYLCAVSSGGLSYEQYFGPGTRLTVT.

The rearrangement links TRBV7-9 to TRBJ2-3; 7 bases are a match to TRBD2. This CDR3 is built from 16 residues. The germline CDR1 and CDR2 sequences are SEHNR and FQNEAQ (reference sequence). The CDR3 sequence: CSSSLYGTTRTDTQYF. CDR3 in DNA: TGTAGCAGCAGCTTGTACGGGACTACTAGGACAGATACGCAGTATTTT. The full variable domain, in which reference TRBV7-9 and TRBJ2-3 provide the parts outside the CDR3, is DTGVSQNPRHKITKRGQNVTFRCDPISEHNRLYWYRQTLGQGPEFLTYFQNEAQLEKSRLLSDRFSAERPKGSFSTLEIQRTEQGDSAMYLCSSSLYGTTRTDTQYFGPGTRLTVL.

As for this clonotype: Sequence at one end of the junction differs from germline and may be a read error. This chain uses TRBV5-8 with TRBJ1-5; D may be TRBD1 (5 bases). Looked up from germline, CDR1 is SGHTS and CDR2 is YDEGEE. There are 13 residues in the CDR3. The CDR3 is CAGSHYRNQPQHF. DNA of the CDR3: TGTGCCGGCAGCCATTACAGGAATCAGCCCCAGCATTTT.

On this clonotype itself: A clone one base away is much larger, so this may be a read error. The conserved phenylalanine or tryptophan is not found at the CDR3 terminus, so this likely reflects a read error. This chain links TRBV2 with TRBJ2-5; D is perhaps TRBD2 (5 bases). This CDR3 region has 17 residues. Germline V lookup: CDR1 SNHLY, CDR2 FYNNEI. V lost 0 bases, J lost 3 bases, and 17 bases lay in between. The CDR3 nucleotides are TGTGCCAGCAGTGAAGCGCTGGTTAGCGTGTCAGAAGAGACCCAGTACTTG. Translation: CASSEALVSVSEETQYL.

This clonotype was counted once. Compared with germline, one end of the junction differs, possibly owing to a read error. The J gene is TRBJ2-1, the V gene TRBV10-3, with D hard to call. The CDR3 is made up of 12 amino acids. The V gene's germline CDR1 is ENHRY and CDR2 SYGVKD. CDR3 sequence: CAISESNSKHFF. As DNA, the CDR3 is TGTGCCATCAGTGAGTCTAATAGTAAGCACTTCTTC.

V is TRBV4-1 and J is TRBJ2-1; 11 bases are a match to TRBD2. Germline CDR1 is MGHRA and CDR2 is YSYEKL. The CDR3 is made up of 19 amino acids. Germline trimming cut 2 bases from V and 13 bases from J; bases unmatched to any gene: 22. CDR3 region: CASSQLNPSTSGSALQQFF. The CDR3 DNA is TGCGCCAGCAGCCAATTAAACCCCTCTACTAGCGGGAGTGCCCTTCAACAGTTCTTC.

With regard to this clonotype: Its ends do not fully match the called genes, so a read error is possible. This chain links TRBV11-1 with TRBJ2-1; 11 nucleotides match TRBD2. Germline V gene sequence: CDR1 SGHAT, CDR2 FQDESV (reference sequence). The CDR3 contains 15 residues. The CDR3: CASRIGTSGYSEQFF. Written as DNA, the CDR3 is TGTGCCAGCAGGATTGGGACTAGCGGTTACAGTGAGCAGTTCTTC.

This chain connects TRBV11-2 to TRBJ1-2; 8 nucleotides align to TRBD1. Germline CDR1 reads SGHAT; CDR2 reads FQNNGV. There are 15 residues in the CDR3. CDR3 loop: CASSRRGPGDYGYTF. The CDR3 DNA reads TGTGCTAGTAGCCGCAGGGGGCCCGGGGACTATGGCTACACCTTC.

A remark on this clonotype: The junction and the germline gene differ at one end; a read error may be behind it. The chain uses TRBV6-5 and TRBJ1-5, with D unresolved. CDR3 length: 15 amino acids. The germline V gene has CDR1 MNHEY and CDR2 SVGAGI. CDR3 nucleotide sequence: TGTGCTAGCAGTCGCCGACTGCTTAGCAATCAGCCCCAGCATTTT. Translation gives CASSRRLLSNQPQHF.

Comments on this clonotype: A junction boundary mismatches the germline segment, possibly from a read error. The chain joins TRBV11-3 to TRBJ2-2, with D perhaps TRBD2 (6 bases). Looked up from germline, CDR1 is SGHNT and CDR2 is YENEEA. The CDR3 extends over 17 amino acids. The CDR3 DNA follows: TGTGCCAGAACCCAGACCCACGGGAGAACTCAACCCGGGAAGCTGTTTTTT. It translates to CARTQTHGRTQPGKLFF.

This clonotype was counted ten times or more. The chain is built from TRBV6-5 and TRBJ2-7, with D perhaps matching TRBD2 (5 bases). Between the trimmed V and J ends, which lost 0 bases and 5 bases, there was a span of 11 bases. Germline values: CDR1 MNHEY, CDR2 SVGAGI. The CDR3 spans 14 residues. In DNA, the CDR3 is TGTGCCAGCAGTTACTCGCGGGTCGTGGACGAGCAGTACTTC. Amino acids: CASSYSRVVDEQYF.

Comment on this clonotype: This may be a read error, as it is one base from a much larger clone. The CDR3 region has the DNA TGCAGCGTTTTGGGGGGTTCGGGCTGCGAGCAGTACTTC. It translates to CSVLGGSGCEQYF. The chain employs TRBV29-1 and TRBJ2-7; D might be TRBD2 (6 bases). Germline CDR1 and CDR2: SQVTM and ANQGSEA. Trimming pared 5 bases from V and 6 bases from J, leaving 17 bases between. CDR3 length: 13 residues.

This clonotype has only a few counts. This clone may be a read error of a much larger clone one base away. The chain carries TRBV30 and TRBJ2-7; possibly TRBD2 for D (6 bases). Germline V CDR1 and CDR2: GTSNPN, SVGIG (reference sequence). CDR3 size: 17 residues. Trimming stripped 1 base from V and 0 bases from J, with 19 bases between. Written as DNA, the CDR3 is TGTGCCTGGAGTGCCCGGAAGACAGACGGGAGCTCCTACGAGCAGTACTTC. It encodes CAWSARKTDGSSYEQYF.

As concerns this clonotype: The junction does not match germline at one end; this may be a read error. The rearrangement uses TRBV24-1 and TRBJ2-1; no clear D. CDR1 is KGHDR and CDR2 is SFDVKD in the germline V gene. This CDR3 contains 13 residues. CDR3 sequence reads: CAISDRVRIEQFF. DNA for the CDR3: TGTGCCATCAGTGATCGGGTCCGAATAGAGCAGTTCTTC.

To note about this clonotype: The CDR3 ends on some other residue instead of the conserved phenylalanine or tryptophan, so this is likely a read error. This chain uses TRBV6-5 with TRBJ1-5; no clear D. The length of the CDR3 is 14 residues. From germline, CDR1 is MNHEY and CDR2 SVGAGI. CDR3 sequence (DNA): TGTGCCAGCGGTTATTCGACGGAGGGTCAGCCCCAGCATTTA. Translated: CASGYSTEGQPQHL.